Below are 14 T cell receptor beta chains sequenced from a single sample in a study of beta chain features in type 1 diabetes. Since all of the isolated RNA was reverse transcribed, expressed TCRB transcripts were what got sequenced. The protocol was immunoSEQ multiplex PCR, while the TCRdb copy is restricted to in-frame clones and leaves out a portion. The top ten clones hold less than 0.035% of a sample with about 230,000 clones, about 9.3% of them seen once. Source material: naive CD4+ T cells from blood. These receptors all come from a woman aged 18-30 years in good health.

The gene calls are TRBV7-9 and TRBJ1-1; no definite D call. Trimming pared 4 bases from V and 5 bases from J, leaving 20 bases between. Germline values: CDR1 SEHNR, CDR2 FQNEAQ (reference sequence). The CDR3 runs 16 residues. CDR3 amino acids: CASSSAKRLSTTEAFF. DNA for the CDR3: TGTGCCAGCAGCTCCGCCAAGAGACTCTCGACTACTGAAGCTTTCTTT.

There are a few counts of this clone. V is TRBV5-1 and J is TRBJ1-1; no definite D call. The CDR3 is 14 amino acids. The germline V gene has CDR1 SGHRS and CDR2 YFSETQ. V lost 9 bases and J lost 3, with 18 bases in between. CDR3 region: CATPVSLGDTEAFF. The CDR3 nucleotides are TGCGCCACCCCGGTCTCCCTGGGCGACACTGAAGCTTTCTTT.

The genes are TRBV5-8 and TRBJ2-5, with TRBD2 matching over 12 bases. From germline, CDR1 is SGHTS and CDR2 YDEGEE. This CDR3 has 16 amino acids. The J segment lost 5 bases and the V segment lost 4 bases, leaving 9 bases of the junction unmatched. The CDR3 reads CASSQMTSGSWETQYF. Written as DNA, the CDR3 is TGTGCCAGCAGCCAGATGACTAGCGGGAGTTGGGAGACCCAGTACTTC.

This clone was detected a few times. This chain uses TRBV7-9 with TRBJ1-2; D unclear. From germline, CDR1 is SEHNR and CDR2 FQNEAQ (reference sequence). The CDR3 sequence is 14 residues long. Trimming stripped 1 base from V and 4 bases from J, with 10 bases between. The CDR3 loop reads CASSLGEGVYGYTF. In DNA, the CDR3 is TGTGCCAGCAGCTTAGGAGAGGGAGTCTATGGCTACACCTTC.

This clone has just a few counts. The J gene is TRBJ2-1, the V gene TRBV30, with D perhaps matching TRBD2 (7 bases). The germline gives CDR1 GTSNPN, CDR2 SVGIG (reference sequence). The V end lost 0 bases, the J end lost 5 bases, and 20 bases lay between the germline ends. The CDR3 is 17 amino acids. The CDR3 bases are TGTGCCTGGAGTGTACGGGGGGCACTCCCGGCAGACAATGAGCAGTTCTTC. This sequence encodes CAWSVRGALPADNEQFF.

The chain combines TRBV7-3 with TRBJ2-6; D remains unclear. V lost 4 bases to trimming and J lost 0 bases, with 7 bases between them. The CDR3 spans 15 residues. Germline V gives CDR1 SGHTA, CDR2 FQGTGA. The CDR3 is CASSSRSSGANVLTF. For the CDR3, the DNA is TGTGCCAGCAGCTCCCGTAGCTCTGGGGCCAACGTCCTGACTTTC.

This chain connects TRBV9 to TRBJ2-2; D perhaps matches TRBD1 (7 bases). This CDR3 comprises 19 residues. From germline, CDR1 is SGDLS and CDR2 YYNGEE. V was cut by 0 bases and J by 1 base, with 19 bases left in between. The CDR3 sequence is CASSVVGQRLGGNTGELFF. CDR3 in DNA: TGTGCCAGCAGCGTAGTGGGACAGAGGTTGGGAGGGAACACCGGGGAGCTGTTTTTT.

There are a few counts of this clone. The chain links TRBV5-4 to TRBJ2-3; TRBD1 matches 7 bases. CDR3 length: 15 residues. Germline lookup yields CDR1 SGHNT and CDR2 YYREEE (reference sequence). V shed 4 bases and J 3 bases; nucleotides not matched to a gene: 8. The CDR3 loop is CASSRPGQFTDTQYF. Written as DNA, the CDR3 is TGTGCCAGCAGCCGCCCGGGACAGTTTACAGATACGCAGTATTTT.

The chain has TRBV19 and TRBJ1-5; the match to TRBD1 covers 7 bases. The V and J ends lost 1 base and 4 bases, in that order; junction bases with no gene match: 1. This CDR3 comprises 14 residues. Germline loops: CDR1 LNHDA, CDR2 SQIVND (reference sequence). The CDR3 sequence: CASSIGDSNQPQHF. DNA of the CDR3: TGTGCCAGTAGTATAGGGGACAGTAATCAGCCCCAGCATTTT.

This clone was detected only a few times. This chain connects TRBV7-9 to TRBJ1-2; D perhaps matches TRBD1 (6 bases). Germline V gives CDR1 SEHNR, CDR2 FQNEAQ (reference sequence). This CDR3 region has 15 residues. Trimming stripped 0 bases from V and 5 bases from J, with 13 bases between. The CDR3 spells CASSLATGQPYGYTF. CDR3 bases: TGTGCCAGCAGCTTAGCTACCGGACAGCCGTATGGCTACACCTTC.

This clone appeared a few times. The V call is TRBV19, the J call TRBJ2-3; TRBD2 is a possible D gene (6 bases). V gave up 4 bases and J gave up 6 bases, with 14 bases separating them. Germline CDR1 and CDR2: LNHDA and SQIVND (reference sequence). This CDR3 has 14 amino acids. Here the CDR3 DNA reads TGTGCCAGTAGTAGGGGACTCCCCCTGGATACGCAGTATTTT. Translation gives CASSRGLPLDTQYF. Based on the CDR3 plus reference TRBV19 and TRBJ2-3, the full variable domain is DGGITQSPKYLFRKEGQNVTLSCEQNLNHDAMYWYRQDPGQGLRLIYYSQIVNDFQKGDIAEGYSVSREKKESFPLTVTSAQKNPTAFYLCASSRGLPLDTQYFGPGTRLTVL.

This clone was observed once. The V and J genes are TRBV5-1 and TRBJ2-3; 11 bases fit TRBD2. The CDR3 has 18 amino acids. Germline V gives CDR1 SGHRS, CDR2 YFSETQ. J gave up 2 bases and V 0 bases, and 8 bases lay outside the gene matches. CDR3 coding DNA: TGCGCCAGCAGCTTGGGTAGGCTAGCGGGGGGAACCACAGATACGCAGTATTTT. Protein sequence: CASSLGRLAGGTTDTQYF.

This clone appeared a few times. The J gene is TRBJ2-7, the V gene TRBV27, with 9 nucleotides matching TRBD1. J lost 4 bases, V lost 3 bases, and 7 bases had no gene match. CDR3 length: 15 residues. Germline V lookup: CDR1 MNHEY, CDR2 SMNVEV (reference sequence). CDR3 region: CASSFRPDRGYEQYF. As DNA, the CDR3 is TGTGCCAGCAGTTTTAGGCCAGACAGGGGGTACGAGCAGTACTTC.

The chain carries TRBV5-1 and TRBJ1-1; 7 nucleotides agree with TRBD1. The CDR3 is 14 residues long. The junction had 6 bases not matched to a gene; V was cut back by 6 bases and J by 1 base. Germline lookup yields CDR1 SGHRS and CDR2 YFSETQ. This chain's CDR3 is CASKSEGANTEAFF. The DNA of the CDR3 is TGCGCCAGCAAATCAGAGGGGGCGAACACTGAAGCTTTCTTT.